Listed below are T cell receptor beta chains from one sample, sequenced in a study of T cell changes during pregnancy in multiple sclerosis. Method: immunoSEQ multiplex PCR; TCRdb's copy keeps in-frame clones and lacks some. The repertoire has about 68,000 clones, over 75% of them found once; the top ten carry 1.5%. The specimen was peripheral blood, collected in the third trimester of pregnancy. The receptors originated from a female donor with multiple sclerosis, enrolled in a pregnancy study. CDR3s include the opening cysteine and the closing phenylalanine or tryptophan. Fields, in order: clone size, D gene, J gene, V gene, CDR3 protein, CDR3 DNA. The D gene is left open where the match is weak. Part of the rows lack a size; the others show once, few, many or a class for expanded clones.

. . TRBJ1-5 TRBV6-5 CASSYSSRQPQHF TGTGCCAGCAGTTACTCGTCGCGGCAGCCCCAGCATTTT
once TRBD1 TRBJ1-1 TRBV10-3 CAISARQGVNTEAFF TGTGCCATCAGTGCCCGACAGGGGGTAAACACTGAAGCTTTCTTT
. . TRBJ2-2 TRBV5-1 CASTLLGLAMDTGELFF TGCGCCAGCACCCTTCTAGGGCTAGCCATGGACACCGGGGAGCTGTTTTTT
. TRBD1 TRBJ1-1 TRBV29-1 CSASTGVGEAFF TGCAGCGCTTCGACAGGGGTTGGTGAAGCTTTCTTT
once . TRBJ1-2 TRBV5-1 CASSLQGAVYGYTF TGCGCCAGCAGCTTGCAGGGTGCTGTCTATGGCTACACCTTC
. . TRBJ2-5 TRBV6-1 CASTFLGGTQYF TGTGCCAGCACCTTCTTGGGGGGGACCCAGTACTTC
. . TRBJ1-5 TRBV30 CAWSVSLQPQHF TGTGCCTGGAGTGTATCTCTCCAGCCCCAGCATTTT
few . TRBJ1-1 TRBV29-1 CSASGHRNTEAFF TGCAGCGCCTCGGGACACAGGAACACTGAAGCTTTCTTT
. TRBD2 TRBJ2-3 TRBV7-2 CASSQGLASQYF TGTGCCAGCAGCCAAGGACTAGCATCGCAGTATTTT
. . TRBJ2-5 TRBV7-2 CASSQSETQYF TGTGCCAGCAGTCAAAGCGAGACCCAGTACTTC
. . TRBJ2-5 TRBV6-5 CASSYSWARRRETQYF TGTGCCAGCAGTTACTCGTGGGCCCGGAGGCGGGAGACCCAGTACTTC
. . TRBJ1-4 TRBV19 CASSSQTATNEKLFF TGTGCCAGTAGTTCTCAGACAGCAACTAATGAAAAACTGTTTTTT
. . TRBJ1-2 TRBV7-9 CASIPSGGGNYGYTF TGTGCCAGCATCCCCTCCGGGGGAGGGAACTATGGCTACACCTTC
. TRBD1 TRBJ2-7 TRBV5-6 CASSRTGKRVGEQYF TGTGCCAGCAGCCGGACAGGGAAGCGAGTAGGCGAGCAGTACTTC
. TRBD1 TRBJ2-7 TRBV6-5 CASSPGTGGWYEQYF TGTGCCAGCAGTCCAGGGACAGGGGGCTGGTACGAGCAGTACTTC
. . TRBJ1-4 TRBV19 CASSMLGSEKLFF TGTGCCAGTAGTATGCTGGGGAGTGAAAAACTGTTTTTT
. . TRBJ2-3 TRBV2 CASYARATDTQYF TGTGCCAGCTACGCGAGGGCCACAGATACGCAGTATTTT
. . TRBJ1-1 TRBV27 CASSQGGSLAQGAFF TGTGCCAGCAGCCAGGGTGGTTCATTGGCCCAGGGAGCTTTCTTT
. . TRBJ1-2 TRBV5-6 CASSHREGINGYTF TGTGCCAGCAGTCACAGGGAGGGAATCAATGGCTACACCTTC
. . TRBJ1-5 TRBV25-1 CASSVRQANQPQHF TGTGCCAGCAGTGTTAGGCAGGCCAATCAGCCCCAGCATTTT
. TRBD2 TRBJ2-2 TRBV6-1 CASSVGLAGGLPTGELFF TGTGCCAGCAGTGTTGGACTAGCGGGGGGCCTCCCCACCGGGGAGCTGTTTTTT
. . TRBJ2-7 TRBV7-2 CASSFEGGQYEQYF TGTGCCAGCAGCTTTGAGGGGGGGCAGTACGAGCAGTACTTC
. . TRBJ2-4 TRBV27 CASSETAGAKNIQYF TGTGCCAGCAGTGAGACAGCAGGGGCCAAAAACATTCAGTACTTC
. TRBD1 TRBJ1-1 TRBV19 CASTKRDRHDEAFF TGTGCCAGTACCAAGAGGGACAGACACGACGAAGCTTTCTTT
. TRBD2 TRBJ2-1 TRBV30 CAWESSGLTLPWDEQFF TGTGCCTGGGAATCTAGCGGTCTTACCCTACCCTGGGATGAGCAGTTCTTC
. TRBD1 TRBJ1-5 TRBV27 CASSLSGQGGGNQPQHF TGTGCCAGCAGTTTATCAGGACAGGGGGGTGGCAATCAGCCCCAGCATTTT
. . TRBJ1-1 TRBV19 CASRFGERAFF TGTGCCAGTAGGTTTGGGGAGAGGGCTTTCTTT
. TRBD2 TRBJ2-1 TRBV7-2 CASSHPNSGDPSYNEQFF TGTGCCAGCAGCCACCCGAATAGCGGGGATCCCTCCTACAATGAGCAGTTCTTC
. . TRBJ2-7 TRBV2 CASKEWENYEQYF TGTGCCAGCAAGGAATGGGAGAACTACGAGCAGTACTTC
few TRBD1 TRBJ1-5 TRBV19 CASSILGQGLGQPQHF TGTGCCAGTAGTATACTAGGACAGGGGCTGGGTCAGCCCCAGCATTTT
. TRBD1 TRBJ1-2 TRBV4-3 CASSPRGQGVKNYGYTF TGCGCCAGCAGCCCTCGAGGACAGGGAGTAAAAAACTATGGCTACACCTTC
once TRBD1 TRBJ1-4 TRBV5-6 CASRETGGDEKLFF TGTGCCAGCAGGGAGACAGGGGGCGATGAAAAACTGTTTTTT
. . TRBJ1-1 TRBV2 CASSEIAGDTEAFF TGTGCCAGCAGTGAAATCGCAGGGGACACTGAAGCTTTCTTT
. TRBD2 TRBJ2-1 TRBV18 CASSTGTSAEREQFF TGTGCCAGCTCAACCGGGACTAGCGCCGAACGGGAGCAGTTCTTC
. TRBD1 TRBJ2-5 TRBV18 CASSPGSGQGEGETQYF TGTGCCAGCTCACCGGGAAGTGGACAGGGGGAAGGAGAGACCCAGTACTTC
. TRBD2 TRBJ2-5 TRBV5-4 CASKISGGAVETQYF TGTGCCAGCAAAATTAGCGGGGGGGCAGTGGAGACCCAGTACTTC
. TRBD1 TRBJ1-2 TRBV5-1 CASSSGQGGKGYGYTF TGCGCCAGCAGCTCGGGACAGGGGGGAAAGGGCTATGGCTACACCTTC
. TRBD1 TRBJ1-6 TRBV29-1 CSVLDRDNSPLHF TGCAGCGTCCTGGACAGGGATAATTCACCCCTCCACTTT
. . TRBJ2-3 TRBV30 CAAMEGEGTDTQYF TGTGCCGCCATGGAGGGGGAGGGGACAGATACGCAGTATTTT
. TRBD1 TRBJ1-4 TRBV5-6 CASSYGQVYGKLFF TGTGCCAGCAGTTACGGACAGGTTTATGGAAAACTGTTTTTT
. . TRBJ1-1 TRBV13 CASSALYEAFF TGTGCCAGCAGCGCGTTGTATGAAGCTTTCTTT
. TRBD1 TRBJ1-1 TRBV6-5 CASSYGRGKAFF TGTGCCAGCAGTTACGGCAGGGGGAAAGCTTTCTTT
. TRBD1 TRBJ1-2 TRBV6-5 CASSRTGNDYGYTF TGTGCCAGCTCCCGGACAGGGAACGACTATGGCTACACCTTC
. . TRBJ1-2 TRBV10-3 CAISGDYGYTF TGTGCCATCAGTGGCGACTATGGCTACACCTTC
. . TRBJ2-3 TRBV5-1 CASSQSTDTQYF TGCGCCAGCAGCCAAAGCACAGATACGCAGTATTTT
. TRBD2 TRBJ2-4 TRBV11-2 CASSLIFAGGPGNIQYF TGTGCCAGCAGCTTGATATTCGCGGGAGGGCCCGGAAACATTCAGTACTTC
. TRBD1 TRBJ1-5 TRBV11-2 CASSEGQRNQPQHF TGTGCCAGCAGCGAGGGACAGCGAAATCAGCCCCAGCATTTT
. TRBD2 TRBJ2-3 TRBV27 CASSFLTSGGTDTQYF TGTGCCAGCAGTTTCCTGACTAGCGGGGGCACAGATACGCAGTATTTT
. TRBD2 TRBJ2-2 TRBV30 CAWTGLAGNTGELFF TGTGCCTGGACCGGACTAGCGGGGAACACCGGGGAGCTGTTTTTT
. TRBD1 TRBJ1-2 TRBV4-2 CASSQDGRGLWGYTF TGTGCCAGCAGCCAAGATGGCAGGGGGCTCTGGGGCTACACCTTC
. . TRBJ2-2 TRBV6-6 CASSYSQNTGELFF TGTGCCAGCAGTTACTCACAGAACACCGGGGAGCTGTTTTTT
. . TRBJ1-5 TRBV5-1 CASSKQLNHQPQHF TGCGCCAGCAGCAAACAGCTAAACCACCAGCCCCAGCATTTT
. . TRBJ1-5 TRBV6-5 CASRSEGFGQPQHF TGTGCCAGCAGATCTGAGGGCTTCGGTCAGCCCCAGCATTTT
. . TRBJ1-5 TRBV5-6 CASSSLQGFSNQPQHF TGTGCCAGCAGCTCCCTGCAGGGTTTTAGCAATCAGCCCCAGCATTTT
. TRBD1 TRBJ2-7 TRBV28 CASSRDRYYEQYF TGTGCCAGCAGCCGGGACAGGTACTACGAGCAGTACTTC
. . TRBJ2-7 TRBV2 CASSSSASSYEQYF TGTGCCAGCAGTTCTAGCGCTAGCTCCTACGAGCAGTACTTC
. . TRBJ2-3 TRBV5-1 CASSRGDSYTDTQYF TGCGCCAGCAGCCGCGGGGACAGTTACACAGATACGCAGTATTTT